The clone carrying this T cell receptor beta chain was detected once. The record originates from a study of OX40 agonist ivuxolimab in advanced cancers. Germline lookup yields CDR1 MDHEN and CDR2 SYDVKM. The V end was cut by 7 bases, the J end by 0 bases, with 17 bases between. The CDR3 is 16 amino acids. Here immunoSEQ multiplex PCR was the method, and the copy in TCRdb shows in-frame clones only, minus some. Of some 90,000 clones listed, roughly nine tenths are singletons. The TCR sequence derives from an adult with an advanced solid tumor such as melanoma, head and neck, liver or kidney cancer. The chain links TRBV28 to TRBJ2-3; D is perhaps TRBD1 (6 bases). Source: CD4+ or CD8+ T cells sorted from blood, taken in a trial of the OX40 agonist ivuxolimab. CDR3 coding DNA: TGTGCCAGCAAAACCGGGACACCTCTTAGCACAGATACGCAGTATTTT. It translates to CASKTGTPLSTDTQYF.